Presented here are 24 T cell receptor beta chains from one specimen sequenced in a study of spatial heterogeneity in lung cancer. TCRdb processed the 5' RACE reads anew with MiXCR; each CDR3 protein has one entry. The sample records fewer than 55,000 distinct CDR3 sequences, less than 9.5% being singletons. Time point reported: blood at routine non-recurrence follow-up after resection. Unsorted whole RNA of tumor, nontumor lung or frozen PBMC was sequenced. Here the sequenced sample was PBMCs, taken at follow-up. The receptors stem from a female donor with early-stage non-small cell lung cancer.

This clonotype has a count of ten or more. The gene calls are TRBV20-1 and TRBJ1-4; D ambiguous. The germline V gene has CDR1 DFQATT and CDR2 SNEGSKA (reference sequence). The length of the CDR3 is 13 residues. V lost 0 bases and J 0 bases, leaving 2 bases between the germline ends. CDR3 DNA: TGCAGTGCTAGAGATGCAACTAATGAAAAACTGTTTTTT. This gives the protein CSARDATNEKLFF.

This clonotype was recorded many times. The V and J genes are TRBV28 and TRBJ1-1, with D unresolved. CDR1 MDHEN and CDR2 SYDVKM come from the germline V gene. Trimming left V 7 bases short and J 8 bases short, with 14 bases between. CDR3 length equals 12 residues. The CDR3 is CASTIPHDEAFF. As DNA, the CDR3 is TGTGCCAGCACCATCCCCCACGACGAAGCTTTCTTT.

This clonotype was seen a few times. The V call is TRBV28, the J call TRBJ2-7; D is unresolved. This CDR3 has 16 amino acids. V shed 4 bases and J shed 5 bases, with 21 bases lying between them. Germline CDR1 MDHEN, CDR2 SYDVKM. CDR3 amino acids: CASSSPSFGLGHEQYF. CDR3 DNA sequence: TGTGCCAGCAGTTCGCCCAGCTTCGGCCTTGGGCACGAGCAGTACTTC.

As regards this clonotype: One base away lies a much larger clone, so this may be a sequencing read error. The genes are TRBV5-1 and TRBJ1-2, with 9 bases aligning to TRBD1. Germline lookup yields CDR1 SGHRS and CDR2 YFSETQ. There are 13 residues in the CDR3. The CDR3: CVSKGQGNNGYTF. The CDR3 region has the DNA TGCGTCAGCAAAGGACAGGGGAATAATGGCTACACCTTC. Filled out from reference TRBV5-1 and TRBJ1-2, the complete variable domain reads KAGVTQTPRYLIKTRGQQVTLSCSPISGHRSVSWYQQTPGQGLQFLFEYFSETQRNKGNFPGRFSGRQFSNSRSEMNVSTLELGDSALYLCVSKGQGNNGYTFGSGTRLTVV.

This clonotype has more than one count but fewer than ten. This chain's CDR3 is CASSLQGRVETQYF. The DNA of the CDR3 is TGTGCCAGCAGCTTACAGGGCAGGGTGGAGACCCAGTACTTC. The genes are TRBV11-2 and TRBJ2-5, with TRBD1 as a possible D gene (5 bases). The CDR3 has 14 amino acids. Trimming removed 2 bases at V and 5 bases at J, with 12 bases between. Looked up from germline, CDR1 is SGHAT and CDR2 is FQNNGV.

This clonotype was recorded many times. The CDR3 DNA follows: TGTGCCAGCAGTGGACAGGGTACGAGCAATCAGCCCCAGCATTTT. Its protein is CASSGQGTSNQPQHF. The chain is built from TRBV6-4 and TRBJ1-5, with TRBD1 identical over 7 bases. The germline V gene has CDR1 MRHNA and CDR2 SNTAGT. The ends lost 4 bases at V and 1 base at J; junction bases unmatched: 4. The CDR3 runs 15 residues.

This clonotype was observed a handful of times. The chain is built from TRBV5-1 and TRBJ1-1; D remains ambiguous. CDR1 and CDR2 (germline): SGHRS, YFSETQ. This CDR3 is built from 14 residues. Deletions cut 3 bases from V and 1 base from J, with 10 bases between. DNA of the CDR3: TGCGCCAGCAGCTCGAGCAGGCAGAACACTGAAGCTTTCTTT. Translation: CASSSSRQNTEAFF.

This clonotype was counted ten times or more. The chain combines TRBV11-2 with TRBJ1-2; weak D call: TRBD1 (5 bases). The CDR3 runs 13 residues. Trimming stripped 1 base from V and 2 bases from J, with 5 bases between. Germline V gene data show CDR1 as SGHAT and CDR2 as FQNNGV. This chain's CDR3 is CASSLAGNYGYTF. CDR3 DNA sequence: TGTGCCAGCAGCTTAGCAGGGAACTATGGCTACACCTTC.

This clonotype was observed many times. The chain links TRBV3-1 to TRBJ2-2; D gene ambiguous. This CDR3 has 13 residues. V lost 1 base to trimming and J lost 2 bases, with 2 bases between them. Germline lookup yields CDR1 LGHDT and CDR2 YNNKEL (reference sequence). Written as DNA, the CDR3 is TGTGCCAGCAGCCAAGCCAACACCGGGGAGCTGTTTTTT. Translating it yields CASSQANTGELFF.

The chain joins TRBV5-1 to TRBJ1-5, with D perhaps matching TRBD1 (5 bases). Germline CDR1 is SGHRS and CDR2 is YFSETQ. The CDR3 consists of 13 residues. Trimming stripped 4 bases from V and 5 bases from J, with 10 bases between. DNA for the CDR3: TGCGCCAGCAGCGGGGGAGAGGATCAGCCCCAGCATTTT. Translated, it gives CASSGGEDQPQHF.

This clonotype has at least ten counts. The rearrangement uses TRBV20-1 and TRBJ1-5, with 9 bases lining up with TRBD1. V shed 0 bases, J shed 7 bases, and the junction held 7 bases outside the gene matches. This CDR3 region has 15 residues. Germline V gene lookup returns CDR1 DFQATT and CDR2 SNEGSKA (reference sequence). In DNA, the CDR3 is TGCAGTGCTAGAGATGTGGGACAGGGTTGGCAGCCCCAGCATTTT. Protein: CSARDVGQGWQPQHF.

This clonotype was seen more than once but under ten times. This chain joins TRBV5-1 and TRBJ2-7, with D perhaps being TRBD1 or TRBD2 (6 bases each). Trimming took 0 bases from V and 2 from J, leaving 15 bases between them. The CDR3 is 16 residues long. CDR1 and CDR2 from the germline V gene are SGHRS and YFSETQ. The CDR3 DNA reads as TGCGCCAGCAGCTTGGTTGGTCCCGGGGGCCCCTACGAGCAGTACTTC. This sequence encodes CASSLVGPGGPYEQYF.

There are many counts of this clonotype. The rearrangement links TRBV5-1 to TRBJ1-1, with 8 bases aligning to TRBD1. The CDR3 is made up of 18 amino acids. V was clipped by 6 bases and J by 0 bases; unmatched bases: 16. In germline, CDR1 is SGHRS, CDR2 YFSETQ. CDR3 sequence: CASTLSGGADIMNTEAFF. For the CDR3, the DNA is TGCGCCAGCACTCTCTCAGGGGGCGCAGACATCATGAACACTGAAGCTTTCTTT.

The rearrangement joins TRBV10-3 to TRBJ1-2, with D unresolved. Germline lookup yields CDR1 ENHRY and CDR2 SYGVKD. CDR3 length equals 12 residues. Trimming removed 2 bases at V and 2 bases at J, with 3 bases between. The CDR3: CAISEENYGYTF. The DNA for the CDR3 is TGTGCCATCAGTGAGGAAAACTATGGCTACACCTTC.

This rearrangement joins TRBV10-3 to TRBJ1-1; D uncertain. CDR3 length: 13 residues. The germline V gene encodes CDR1 ENHRY and CDR2 SYGVKD. V was trimmed by 8 bases and J by 2 bases, leaving 12 bases between them. The CDR3 sequence: CAIGDQINTEAFF. In DNA form, the CDR3 reads TGTGCCATCGGCGATCAGATAAACACTGAAGCTTTCTTT.

This clonotype was picked up many times. CDR3 region: CATSRKTGVVEKLFF. Written as DNA, the CDR3 is TGTGCCACCAGCAGAAAGACAGGGGTGGTTGAAAAACTGTTTTTT. The chain carries TRBV15 and TRBJ1-4; TRBD1 agrees at 8 bases. The CDR3 consists of 15 residues. The V and J ends lost 2 bases and 7 bases, in that order; junction bases with no gene match: 6. Germline V gene sequence: CDR1 LNHNV, CDR2 YYDKDF (reference sequence). Combining the CDR3 with reference TRBV15 and TRBJ1-4 gives the whole variable domain DAMVIQNPRYQVTQFGKPVTLSCSQTLNHNVMYWYQQKSSQAPKLLFHYYDKDFNNEADTPDNFQSRRPNTSFCFLDIRSPGLGDTAMYLCATSRKTGVVEKLFFGSGTQLSVL.

There are many counts of this clonotype. CDR3 DNA sequence: TGTGCCAGCAGCGGCGAGGCCCTCTCATACGAGCAGTACTTC. Translating gives CASSGEALSYEQYF. The chain joins TRBV7-6 to TRBJ2-7; D is undetermined. The germline V gene encodes CDR1 SGHVS and CDR2 FNYEAQ. This CDR3 is built from 14 residues. The germline V and J ends were trimmed by 5 bases and 4 bases, with 15 bases remaining between them. Using reference TRBV7-6 and TRBJ2-7 for the parts outside the CDR3, the full variable domain is GAGVSQSPRYKVTKRGQDVALRCDPISGHVSLYWYRQALGQGPEFLTYFNYEAQQDKSGLPNDRFSAERPEGSISTLTIQRTEQRDSAMYRCASSGEALSYEQYFGPGTRLTVT.

The chain couples TRBV5-5 to TRBJ2-1; 7 bases align to TRBD1. This CDR3 comprises 16 residues. Germline loops: CDR1 SGHKS, CDR2 YYEKEE (reference sequence). V lost 0 bases, J lost 2 bases, and 5 bases stayed unmatched. The CDR3: CASSLAVRGTYNEQFF. The CDR3 nucleotides read TGTGCCAGCAGCTTGGCCGTCAGGGGGACCTACAATGAGCAGTTCTTC.

This clonotype showed up just once. This chain's CDR3 is CAWSGGTGNQPQHF. In DNA form, the CDR3 reads TGTGCCTGGAGCGGCGGGACAGGCAATCAGCCCCAGCATTTT. V gene TRBV30 combines with J gene TRBJ1-5; 7 nucleotides match TRBD1. After removal of 3 bases from V and 2 bases from J, the junction contained 4 bases not matched to a gene. The germline gives CDR1 GTSNPN, CDR2 SVGIG (reference sequence). The CDR3 runs 14 residues.

The sample holds many counts of this clonotype. The rearrangement uses TRBV12-3 or TRBV12-4 and TRBJ2-1; D possibly matches TRBD1 or TRBD2 (5 bases each). This CDR3 spans 14 amino acids. V dropped 7 bases and J dropped 4 bases, with 14 bases sitting between them. The CDR3 DNA is TGTGCCAGCATCGAGGGGTCCGCATACAATGAGCAGTTCTTC. This encodes CASIEGSAYNEQFF.

At least ten counts were recorded for this clonotype. The rearrangement links TRBV6-5 to TRBJ2-2; D possibly corresponds to TRBD2 (6 bases). Trimming cost V 5 bases and J 7 bases, with 26 bases left between them. Per the germline V gene, CDR1 is MNHEY and CDR2 is SVGAGI. CDR3 length: 18 residues. CDR3 in amino acids: CASSDTEYGTPIDGELFF. DNA for the CDR3: TGTGCCAGCAGTGATACTGAGTACGGGACTCCGATCGACGGGGAGCTGTTTTTT.

This clonotype was detected ten times or more. This sequence joins TRBV5-1 and TRBJ2-6; the D call may be TRBD1 or TRBD2 (6 bases each). V lost 1 base to trimming and J lost 0 bases, with 11 bases between them. The V gene's germline CDR1 is SGHRS and CDR2 YFSETQ. The CDR3 sequence is 17 residues long. The CDR3 bases are TGCGCCAGCAGCTTGAGGGGGACTTTCTCTGGGGCCAACGTCCTGACTTTC. It translates to CASSLRGTFSGANVLTF.

This clonotype was counted many times. The chain has TRBV9 and TRBJ1-3; D is uncertain. This CDR3 is 13 amino acids long. Trimming shortened V by 5 bases and J by 0 bases, and 6 bases separated the two germline ends. Germline CDR1 reads SGDLS; CDR2 reads YYNGEE. CDR3 DNA sequence: TGTGCCAGCAGGAAGTCCTCTGGAAACACCATATATTTT. It codes for CASRKSSGNTIYF.

The V call is TRBV7-8, the J call TRBJ2-1; the match to TRBD2 covers 11 bases. CDR1 is SGHVS and CDR2 is FQNEAQ in the germline V gene. The CDR3 extends over 15 amino acids. V trimming: 5 bases; J trimming: 7 bases; junction bases outside the gene matches: 7. DNA of the CDR3: TGTGCCAGCAGCACCGGGACTAGCGGATGGAATGAGCAGTTCTTC. The encoded protein is CASSTGTSGWNEQFF.